The 23 T cell receptor beta chains in this list originate from one sample, sequenced in a study of T cells in Graves' hyperthyroidism and ophthalmopathy. The TCR beta CDR3 regions underwent amplification using RNA transcripts as the source. HTBI primers were used for first-round RT-PCR of the TCR CDR3. From the multiplex PCR reads, TCRdb called clonotypes with MiXCR, one entry per CDR3 protein. Of roughly 380,000 distinct CDR3 sequences in the sample, roughly 13% are singletons; the top ten hold 9.5% to 12%. Sample: blood. The receptors shown here come from an older woman with Graves' hyperthyroidism.

This clonotype was counted many times. The genes are TRBV11-2 and TRBJ1-3, with a possible D match to TRBD1 (5 bases). The V gene lost 4 bases and the J gene lost 7 bases, with 14 bases spanning the gap. This CDR3 region has 14 residues. The germline V gene has CDR1 SGHAT and CDR2 FQNNGV. The CDR3 is CASSSPRVGNTIYF. CDR3 DNA sequence: TGTGCCAGCAGCTCGCCCAGGGTGGGGAACACCATATATTTT.

The gene calls are TRBV3-1 and TRBJ2-7; 10 bases match TRBD2. This CDR3 is 16 amino acids long. Per the germline V gene, CDR1 is LGHDT and CDR2 is YNNKEL (reference sequence). The trim removed 5 bases at V and 6 bases at J, leaving 13 bases unmatched. CDR3 sequence: CASSVVISGRSLEQYF. CDR3 DNA: TGTGCCAGCAGCGTCGTAATTAGCGGGAGGAGTCTCGAGCAGTACTTC.

This clonotype was seen only a few times. This chain connects TRBV19 to TRBJ1-6; no reliable D call. The CDR3 runs 14 residues. Trimming pared 3 bases from V and 7 bases from J, leaving 10 bases between. From germline, CDR1 is LNHDA and CDR2 SQIVND (reference sequence). The CDR3 is CASSIWQLNSPLHF. The CDR3 DNA reads TGTGCCAGTAGTATTTGGCAGCTGAATTCACCCCTCCACTTT. Full variable domain (missing parts from reference TRBV19 and TRBJ1-6): DGGITQSPKYLFRKEGQNVTLSCEQNLNHDAMYWYRQDPGQGLRLIYYSQIVNDFQKGDIAEGYSVSREKKESFPLTVTSAQKNPTAFYLCASSIWQLNSPLHFGNGTRLTVT.

In its sample, this clonotype was seen many times. The V call is TRBV28, the J call TRBJ2-6; maybe TRBD2 (7 bases). The CDR3 has 17 amino acids. Germline V lookup: CDR1 MDHEN, CDR2 SYDVKM. Trimming shortened V by 5 bases and J by 0 bases, and 14 bases separated the two germline ends. CDR3 sequence (DNA): TGTGCCAGCAGTAGCGGGACATCCTACTCTGGGGCCAACGTCCTGACTTTC. Its translation: CASSSGTSYSGANVLTF. The entire variable domain, with the rest obtained from reference TRBV28 and TRBJ2-6, is as follows: DVKVTQSSRYLVKRTGEKVFLECVQDMDHENMFWYRQDPGLGLRLIYFSYDVKMKEKGDIPEGYSVSREKKERFSLILESASTNQTSMYLCASSSGTSYSGANVLTFGAGSRLTVL.

This clonotype was recorded many times. This chain connects TRBV30 to TRBJ1-2; D unclear. Germline lookup yields CDR1 GTSNPN and CDR2 SVGIG (reference sequence). V lost 2 bases and J 8 bases, leaving 18 bases between the germline ends. This CDR3 has 14 residues. CDR3 sequence reads: CAWSRRAPRQGYTF. The DNA for the CDR3 is TGTGCCTGGAGTAGAAGGGCCCCGCGGCAAGGCTACACCTTC. The full variable domain, with the rest looked up from reference TRBV30 and TRBJ1-2, is SQTIHQWPATLVQPVGSPLSLECTVEGTSNPNLYWYRQAAGRGLQLLFYSVGIGQISSEVPQNLSASRPQDRQFILSSKKLLLSDSGFYLCAWSRRAPRQGYTFGSGTRLTVV.

This clonotype has at least ten counts. The chain couples TRBV27 to TRBJ2-3; 13 nucleotides agree with TRBD2. The V gene end was trimmed by 5 bases and the J gene end by 6 bases; junction bases not matched to a gene: 8. The length of the CDR3 is 16 residues. CDR1 and CDR2 from the germline V gene are MNHEY and SMNVEV (reference sequence). CDR3 sequence (DNA): TGTGCCAGCAGTCGTGGACTAGCGGGAGAAATGGATACGCAGTATTTT. This codes for CASSRGLAGEMDTQYF.

This clonotype appeared a few times. V and J are TRBV7-3 and TRBJ1-5; D not certain. V lost 1 base to trimming and J lost 3 bases, with 13 bases between them. The CDR3 has 16 amino acids. Per the germline V gene, CDR1 is SGHTA and CDR2 is FQGTGA. The CDR3 loop reads CASSLKWARNNQPQHF. The CDR3 nucleotides are TGTGCCAGCAGCTTAAAGTGGGCGAGGAACAATCAGCCCCAGCATTTT. Filled out from reference TRBV7-3 and TRBJ1-5, the complete variable domain reads GAGVSQTPSNKVTEKGKYVELRCDPISGHTALYWYRQSLGQGPEFLIYFQGTGAADDSGLPNDRFFAVRPEGSVSTLKIQRTERGDSAVYLCASSLKWARNNQPQHFGDGTRLSIL.

This clonotype has a count of ten or more. The gene calls are TRBV11-2 and TRBJ2-2, with TRBD2 identical over 8 bases. V dropped 5 bases and J dropped 6; count of bases not matched to a gene: 8. Per germline, CDR1 SGHAT and CDR2 FQNNGV. The CDR3 is made up of 15 amino acids. This CDR3 is CASSLHGREAGELFF. The CDR3 DNA is TGTGCCAGCAGCCTTCACGGGAGGGAGGCCGGGGAGCTGTTTTTT.

At least ten counts were recorded for this clonotype. The chain has TRBV6-1 and TRBJ2-1, with unresolved D. Germline V CDR1 and CDR2: MNHNS, SASEGT. The CDR3 is 16 amino acids. V shed 3 bases and J shed 1 base, with 13 bases lying between them. DNA for the CDR3: TGTGCCAGCAGTGATGGGGTATTTAGGTCCTACAATGAGCAGTTCTTC. Encoded protein: CASSDGVFRSYNEQFF.

The V and J genes are TRBV5-1 and TRBJ2-1, with a weak D call TRBD1 (6 bases). CDR1 SGHRS and CDR2 YFSETQ come from the germline V gene. The length of the CDR3 is 15 residues. V was shortened by 0 bases and J by 6 bases, with 13 bases between the two germline ends. CDR3 sequence reads: CASSLGGPSSNEQFF. DNA for the CDR3: TGCGCCAGCAGCTTGGGGGGGCCCAGCAGCAATGAGCAGTTCTTC.

The sample holds many counts of this clonotype. The CDR3 nucleotides read TGTGCCAGCAGTCCCCTAGCTGGCGGGAGCTTTCCAGTCGGGGAGCTGTTTTTT. It translates to CASSPLAGGSFPVGELFF. This chain joins TRBV27 and TRBJ2-2; 7 nucleotides match TRBD2. Germline V CDR1 and CDR2: MNHEY, SMNVEV (reference sequence). This CDR3 contains 18 residues. The J segment lost 7 bases and the V segment lost 5 bases, leaving 19 bases of the junction unmatched.

Worth noting for this clonotype: Given a much more abundant clone one base away, this may be a read error. The chain uses TRBV20-1 and TRBJ1-3; D not resolved. Germline V gives CDR1 DFQATT, CDR2 SNEGSKA (reference sequence). V was cut by 5 bases and J by 4 bases, with 9 bases left in between. The CDR3 has 12 residues. This CDR3 reads CSAPSDGNTIYF. Here the CDR3 DNA reads TGCAGTGCTCCTAGCGACGGAAACACCATATATTTT.

Remarks on this clonotype: Since no conserved phenylalanine or tryptophan closes the CDR3, a read error is the likely cause. V usage is TRBV2 and J usage is TRBJ2-2; D is perhaps TRBD2 (5 bases). The CDR3 length is 15 residues. The V and J ends lost 7 bases and 6 bases respectively, with 18 bases between them. Germline-derived CDR1 and CDR2 are SNHLY and FYNNEI. This CDR3 reads CASNPRVISAGELFS. As DNA, the CDR3 is TGTGCCAGCAATCCGAGGGTAATATCAGCCGGGGAGCTGTTTTCT.

This clonotype was observed a handful of times. This rearrangement joins TRBV29-1 to TRBJ2-5; 7 nucleotides line up with TRBD2. This CDR3 has 13 residues. CDR1 and CDR2 from the germline V gene are SQVTM and ANQGSEA. V shed 2 bases, J shed 5 bases, and the junction held 5 bases outside the gene matches. The CDR3 sequence: CSVERAGVETQYF. Here the CDR3 DNA reads TGCAGCGTTGAACGGGCGGGAGTGGAGACCCAGTACTTC.

There are a few counts of this clonotype. V gene TRBV3-1 combines with J gene TRBJ2-7; 9 bases fit TRBD2. Germline CDR1 is LGHDT and CDR2 is YNNKEL (reference sequence). The CDR3 length is 15 residues. V lost 5 bases, J lost 0 bases, and 5 bases stayed unmatched. CDR3 in amino acids: CASSLPTSGSYEQYF. CDR3 sequence (DNA): TGTGCCAGCAGCTTGCCGACTAGCGGCTCCTACGAGCAGTACTTC.

There are many counts of this clonotype. V and J are TRBV16 and TRBJ2-7, with TRBD1 as a possible D gene (5 bases). Germline V gives CDR1 KGHSY, CDR2 FQNENV. This CDR3 is 17 amino acids long. V lost 2 bases and J 0 bases, leaving 17 bases between the germline ends. CDR3 nucleotides: TGTGCCAGCAGCCAAGGGGCCCCACTTTCTAGCTCCTACGAGCAGTACTTC. Its protein is CASSQGAPLSSSYEQYF.

In its sample, this clonotype was seen many times. The chain employs TRBV10-3 and TRBJ2-7; 8 nucleotides align to TRBD1. The ends lost 7 bases at V and 5 bases at J; junction bases unmatched: 7. CDR1 ENHRY and CDR2 SYGVKD come from the germline V gene. The CDR3 contains 13 residues. The CDR3 region is CAITGQGTNEQYF. The DNA for the CDR3 is TGTGCCATCACCGGACAGGGCACAAACGAGCAGTACTTC.

V gene TRBV7-2 combines with J gene TRBJ2-7, with TRBD1 matching over 7 bases. The CDR3 spans 15 residues. With 4 bases clipped from V and 0 bases from J, the junction kept 6 bases outside the gene matches. Looked up from germline, CDR1 is SGHTA and CDR2 is FQGNSA. The CDR3 sequence: CASSSDRDSSYEQYF. The CDR3 DNA sequence: TGTGCCAGCAGCTCCGACCGGGACAGCTCCTACGAGCAGTACTTC.

This clonotype was recorded at least ten times. The genes are TRBV20-1 and TRBJ2-5; the D call may be TRBD1 or TRBD2 (5 bases each). Trimming took off 2 bases at V and 5 bases at J, with 15 bases between the two ends. Germline V lookup: CDR1 DFQATT, CDR2 SNEGSKA (reference sequence). The CDR3 runs to 14 residues. CDR3 in amino acids: CSARTPGAGETQYF. The CDR3 region has the DNA TGCAGTGCTAGAACCCCCGGGGCTGGGGAGACCCAGTACTTC.

This chain's CDR3 is CASSQEIFWGHNEQFF. In nucleotides, the CDR3 is TGTGCCAGCAGCCAAGAAATTTTTTGGGGCCACAATGAGCAGTTCTTC. The chain has TRBV14 and TRBJ2-1, with D perhaps TRBD1 (5 bases). This CDR3 is built from 16 residues. V lost 0 bases, J lost 5 bases, and 14 bases lay in between. Germline CDR1 is SGHDN and CDR2 is FVKESK.

This clonotype has a handful of counts. This chain links TRBV5-1 with TRBJ2-7, with TRBD1 matching over 12 bases. CDR1 and CDR2 (germline): SGHRS, YFSETQ. The V segment lost 4 bases and the J segment 4 bases; nucleotides outside the gene matches: 3. The length of the CDR3 is 14 residues. This chain's CDR3 is CASSGTGGGYEQYF. CDR3 bases: TGCGCCAGCAGCGGGACAGGGGGCGGTTACGAGCAGTACTTC.

As concerns this clonotype: At one end, the junction sequence differs from germline, possibly due to a read error. The genes are TRBV6-2 or TRBV6-3 and TRBJ2-1; D gene ambiguous. CDR3 length equals 17 residues. Germline lookup yields CDR1 MNHEY and CDR2 SVGEGT. The CDR3 nucleotides are TGTGCCAGCAGTCCCCCGGATGTCCCGAGCTCCTACAATGAGCGGTTCTTC. This translates into CASSPPDVPSSYNERFF.

The chain carries TRBV7-9 and TRBJ1-2, with D tentatively TRBD1 (6 bases). Germline V gives CDR1 SEHNR, CDR2 FQNEAQ (reference sequence). The CDR3 extends over 11 amino acids. V shed 8 bases and J shed 10 bases, with 14 bases lying between them. The CDR3 reads CASSGGADYTF. The CDR3, as DNA: TGTGCCAGCTCCGGGGGGGCTGACTACACCTTC.